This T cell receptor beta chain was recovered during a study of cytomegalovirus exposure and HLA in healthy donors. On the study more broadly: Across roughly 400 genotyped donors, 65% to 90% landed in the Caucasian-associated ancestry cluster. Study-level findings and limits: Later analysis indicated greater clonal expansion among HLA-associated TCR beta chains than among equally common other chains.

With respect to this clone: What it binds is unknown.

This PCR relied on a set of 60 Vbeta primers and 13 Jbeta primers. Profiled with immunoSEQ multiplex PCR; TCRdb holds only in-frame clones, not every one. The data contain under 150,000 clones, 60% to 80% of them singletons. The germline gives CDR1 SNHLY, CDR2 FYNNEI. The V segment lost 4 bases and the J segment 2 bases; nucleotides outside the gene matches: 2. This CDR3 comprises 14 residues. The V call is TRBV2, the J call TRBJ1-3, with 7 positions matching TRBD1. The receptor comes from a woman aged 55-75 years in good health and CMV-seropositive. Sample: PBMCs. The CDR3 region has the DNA TGTGCCAGCAGTGGACAGGGTGCTGGAAACACCATATATTTT. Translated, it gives CASSGQGAGNTIYF. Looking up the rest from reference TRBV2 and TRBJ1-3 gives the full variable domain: EPEVTQTPSHQVTQMGQEVILRCVPISNHLYFYWYRQILGQKVEFLVSFYNNEISEKSEIFDDQFSVERPDGSNFTLKIRSTKLEDSAMYFCASSGQGAGNTIYFGEGSWLTVV.